This TCR beta chain emerged from a study of blood T cell repertoires in COVID-19. The trim removed 6 bases at V and 7 bases at J, leaving 6 bases unmatched. CDR1 is LGHDT, CDR2 YNNKEL, per germline (reference sequence). The CDR3 extends over 13 amino acids. Concerning this clone itself: Other nucleotide sequences from this sample produce the same CDR3.

Authors' methods: Nucleated cell number was recorded as an estimate derived from reference gene primer amplification. Measured with immunoSEQ multiplex PCR; TCRdb has only the in-frame clones, and not every one. V and J calls and clone size are given by that table; D and trimming were obtained from the DNA. The profile shows about 220,000 clones, about four fifths of them singletons. Adults between roughly 18 and 89 years of age took part from fewer than 30 US areas. Participants had their cohort set by participant-reported clinical history. The genes are TRBV3-1 (or the pseudogene TRBV3-2) and TRBJ1-5, with 7 bases that match TRBD1. Source material: PBMCs or T cells enriched from blood (not recorded which). This TCR was recovered from a woman aged 40 to 55 who had been exposed to COVID-19. In nucleotides, the CDR3 is TGTGCCAGCAGTCCCGACAGGGACCAGCCCCAGCATTTT. Translation: CASSPDRDQPQHF.